This TCR beta chain appears in the sequencing data of a study of CD8 T cells in ankylosing spondylitis. The CDR3 runs 14 residues. Germline V gene data show CDR1 as SGHTA and CDR2 as FQGNSA. V lost 1 base and J lost 5, with 11 bases in between. TCRdb re-analysed the 5' RACE reads in MiXCR, keeping a single row per CDR3 protein. The table has about 250,000 distinct CDR3 sequences, roughly 8.2% seen once; the top ten hold roughly 5%. This clonotype was recorded many times. The sequencing input was blood, either unsorted or a sorted T cell fraction (not recorded which). V is TRBV7-2 and J is TRBJ1-1; D unclear. The receptor was derived from a female donor with ankylosing spondylitis or in good health (not recorded which). The CDR3: CASSLEPESTEAFF. In DNA, the CDR3 is TGTGCCAGCAGCTTAGAACCAGAAAGTACTGAAGCTTTCTTT.